This TCR beta chain was retrieved from a study of blood T cell repertoires in COVID-19 (dated by TCRdb to the early 2020s). Regarding the study in general: The collaborator samples originated in the United States, Italy and Spain and spanned the acute and convalescent phases of COVID-19. Nearly every sample came with metadata listing a de-identified subject ID, COVID-19 status, age in years and sex. Where HLA class I and class II types were available, the types were taken from metadata supplied by the sample provider, not from assay-based typing. The material from the prospective study consisted of cDNA or gDNA derived from T cells, B-cell-depleted T cells, or PBMCs. Subjects who had been exposed to COVID-19, were actively infected with it, or had recovered from it provided the deeply sampled blood TCRbeta repertoires that made up the dataset. The samples were drawn from the first 160 participants of the ongoing ImmuneRACE study and from 1,254 subjects provided by 6 global collaborators. A freely available public database, intended as a resource for researchers studying the immune response to SARS-CoV-2, is where the repertoires were released. Summary of the overall study and its limitations: The amount of clinical and demographic metadata varied by source and participant and was provided uncurated.

This clone has only one observation. No cognate antigen has been identified for it. Base qualities are not at hand, and no much larger clone is one base apart. Whole blood was collected in K2EDTA tubes by collaborating institutions according to the institutions' own protocols. For TCRbeta analysis, collaborators shipped samples as frozen whole blood, isolated PBMCs, or DNA extracted from either of those sample types. TCRbeta CDR3 regions were amplified from genomic DNA by means of the immunoSEQ Assay, a bias-controlled multiplex PCR. As for the authors' bioinformatics: The number of nucleated cells in each sample was estimated from the amplification of reference gene primers within the assay. To quantify the absolute abundance of each unique TCRbeta CDR3 rearrangement, sequence reads were collapsed and filtered. Productive Simpson clonality was computed per sample as the square root of Simpson's diversity index over productive rearrangements. TCRdb took over this immuneACCESS table, retaining in-frame rearrangements with V and J assigned. Such tables are incomplete; in checked studies, under half of the missing clones stem from an unresolved V gene, and the remainder is unexplained. The V and J calls and clone size were taken over from that table, and D and trimming were inferred from the DNA. The sample includes about 98,000 clones, with approximately 79% observed a single time. The biggest ten clones account for around 9.9% of the sample.

The sample was peripheral blood. The sequence was obtained from a man in his 70s with active or convalescent COVID-19.

The DNA sequence is TGCGCCAGCAGCCTCCTAGTTGGGACAGGGGCGCGTGAGCAGTTCTTC. Its protein is CASSLLVGTGAREQFF. The rearrangement combines TRBV4-1 with TRBJ2-1; the junction holds 10 bases that match TRBD1. For CDR1 and CDR2, the germline V gene lists MGHRA and YSYEKL. The CDR3 holds 16 amino acids from the cysteine to the phenylalanine. Only the CDR3 part of the read is kept: 48 bases, read in frame from the first base. The germline V end is reduced by 4 bases and the J end by 9 bases; junction bases left unmatched: 12.